This TCR beta chain was identified during a study of shared clonotypes between healthy human individuals (dated by TCRdb to about 2020). About the study as a whole: The cohort comprised a couple of women and a few men aged 18 to 49 years. For each donor, three plates each were used for CD4 naive and CD4 memory, two plates were used for CD8 naive, and one plate was used for CD8 memory. To estimate repertoire size and how much clonotype sharing occurs between individuals, the study deeply sequenced the blood TCR repertoires of 4 to 6 healthy adults. Libraries were prepared and TCR repertoires were sequenced by different laboratories using diverse techniques, in order to increase sequencing depth and limit assay-specific biases. Leukapheresis yielded between about 0.94 and 8.9 billion PBMCs per donor.

General findings and caveats noted by the study authors: Pairwise subsampling led to the expectation that sequencing depth would affect the degree of clonotype sharing among donors. About 5% of naive CD4, 3.5% of naive CD8, about 2.1% of memory CD4, and about 0.4% of memory CD8 clonotypes were shared across several donors. Estimated clonotype richness was generally larger for naive than for memory subsets. Compared with non-shared clonotypes, the clonotypes found in all four sorted-subset donors had higher generation probabilities. Rarefaction of sorted-subset datasets indicated incomplete sequencing despite the large sequencing depth. Only blood was sampled, and tissue TCR repertoires likely differ from those in blood. Because the study included a small number of donors, the genetic and exposure-history diversity represented was limited.

The germline V gene (reference sequence) sets CDR1 to LNHNV and CDR2 to YYDKDF. The germline ends are 11 bases apart after V is trimmed by 1 base and J by 7 bases. The CDR3 numbers 15 residues from cysteine through phenylalanine. The only DNA kept is the CDR3, 45 bases in frame from the first base. Using the deep immunoSEQ assay, TCR CDR3 regions were amplified from genomic DNA by multiplex PCR. For each cell subset, the extracted genomic DNA was distributed evenly across all wells of several immunoSEQ 96-well plates, and each plate served as one replicate. For sorted subsets, around 0.2 ug genomic DNA, equal to approximately 30,000 T cell genomes, was loaded into each replicate PCR. Purified libraries were measured with a Qubit 3.0 fluorometer, size-checked on a Bioanalyzer 2100, and measured again with the KAPA Library Quantification kit. Each immunoSEQ 96-well plate was sequenced on its own single-read 150-cycle Illumina NextSeq 550 flow cell. On the study's bioinformatics: The immunoSEQ output contained only junctional sequences without quality scores, so filtering could not match that applied to full-length reads. Sequences were annotated with PyIR, a Python wrapper for IgBLAST v1.9, using IMGT germline references to assign V/J genes and CDR3. Reads were removed for weak V/J assignments (E-value above 1e-6), missing CDR3, stop codons, out-of-frame junctions, or ambiguous translated residues. V3J clonotypes were defined as sequences sharing the same inferred V gene, J gene, and CDR3 amino acid sequence. To compute the percentage overlap between repertoires, the number of shared unique clonotypes was divided by the size of the smaller repertoire. RTK rarefaction, the Chao1 estimator, and Recon v2.1 estimates of unobserved clonotypes were used to assess repertoire richness. Generation probabilities were computed with OLGA for all TCRbeta clonotypes obtained by the gDNA method from several donors. The clones in this table, taken by TCRdb from immuneACCESS, are in-frame only. Not every clone is retained; where verified, under half of the shortfall comes from an unresolved V gene, and the cause of the rest is unknown. D and trimming were read from the DNA, whereas the V and J calls and clone size are those reported in that table. This sample gives roughly 1,100,000 clones in total; around 76% of them show up just once. Of the sample, 1.4% is held by the ten largest clones.

A remark on this clone: Its binding antigen is unknown. Base qualities were left out, and no much larger clone turns up one base away.

The donors were healthy, HIV-negative adults with no recently reported acute infections or vaccinations. Every donor was a Caucasian adult residing in Nashville, Tennessee, USA. Magnetic negative selection was used to enrich CD4+ T cells, after which naive cells were positively selected on CD45RA and the negative fraction became the memory subset. After blood collection by leukapheresis, PBMCs were isolated using Ficoll-Histopaque density gradient centrifugation and then cryopreserved in the vapor phase of liquid nitrogen. Purity and quantity of every magnetically sorted T cell population were checked by analytical flow cytometry. From each sorted fraction, genomic DNA was isolated and quantified by UV absorbance on a Nanodrop 2000c.

Sequenced: memory CD4+ T cells sorted from blood. According to the study, the label for this sample's cell subset or site signals: CD45RA-negative fraction. The sequence links TRBV15 to TRBJ1-6; no D gene call is confident. The receptor was derived from a man between 18 and 35 years old in good health. The sequenced DNA: TGTGCCACCAGCAGAGCCTCAGGTTTAAATTCACCCCTCCACTTT. The resulting protein is CATSRASGLNSPLHF.